A single sample gave rise to the 24 T cell receptor beta chains below, sequenced in a study of T-cell reconstitution after alpha-beta-depleted transplantation in children. Unique molecular identifiers were used to barcode this TCRbeta library. TCRdb ran MiXCR on the PCR reads and lists one entry per CDR3 protein. This table holds roughly 200,000 distinct CDR3 sequences, approximately 8.4% found once. Here the sequenced sample was PBMCs, mostly from graft donor cells, taken 360 days after TCRalphabeta/CD19-depleted stem cell transplant. The receptors derive from a male patient between 2 and 10 years old who had a stem cell transplant for acute myeloid leukemia, so the T cells may come from the graft donor.

This clonotype was found many times. The rearrangement uses TRBV7-2 and TRBJ2-7; 7 bases are a match to TRBD1. V shed 7 bases and J 6 bases; nucleotides not matched to a gene: 3. CDR3 size: 11 residues. Germline CDR1 reads SGHTA; CDR2 reads FQGNSA. CDR3 loop: CASTTGIEQYF. The DNA for the CDR3 is TGTGCCAGCACGACAGGGATCGAGCAGTACTTC.

This clonotype came up many times. This chain uses TRBV5-6 with TRBJ2-1; D is unresolved. The germline V gene has CDR1 SGHDT and CDR2 YYEEEE. V gave up 0 bases and J gave up 5 bases, with 6 bases separating them. The CDR3 is made up of 13 amino acids. The CDR3 spells CASSLALNNEQFF. The DNA for the CDR3 is TGTGCCAGCAGCTTGGCCCTAAACAATGAGCAGTTCTTC.

This clonotype was seen at least ten times. This rearrangement joins TRBV14 to TRBJ2-1; maybe TRBD1 (6 bases). Between the trimmed V and J ends, which lost 3 bases and 2 bases, there was a span of 14 bases. Germline loops: CDR1 SGHDN, CDR2 FVKESK. The CDR3 contains 16 residues. The CDR3 protein is CASSHPGQPTYNEQFF. The CDR3 DNA follows: TGTGCCAGCAGCCACCCGGGACAACCTACCTACAATGAGCAGTTCTTC.

The rearrangement uses TRBV5-1 and TRBJ2-7; tentative D call: TRBD1 (6 bases). This CDR3 region has 18 residues. V was clipped by 4 bases and J by 1 base, with 24 bases between them. Per germline, CDR1 SGHRS and CDR2 YFSETQ. CDR3 in DNA: TGCGCCAGCAGCCGAGTCCAGAACGCCGGGACACCATCCTACGAGCAGTACGTC. This gives the protein CASSRVQNAGTPSYEQYV.

This clonotype has more than one count but fewer than ten. J is TRBJ1-2 and V is TRBV20-1; possible D gene TRBD1, 6 bases. Trimming pared 7 bases from V and 8 bases from J, leaving 20 bases between. From germline, CDR1 is DFQATT and CDR2 SNEGSKA (reference sequence). This CDR3 has 13 amino acids. CDR3 in amino acids: CSVATGGVGGYTF. The CDR3 region has the DNA TGCAGTGTAGCGACAGGCGGGGTGGGAGGCTACACCTTC.

The chain carries TRBV20-1 and TRBJ2-5, with a possible D match to TRBD2 (5 bases). Germline loops: CDR1 DFQATT, CDR2 SNEGSKA (reference sequence). V was shortened by 4 bases and J by 7 bases, with 19 bases between the two germline ends. The CDR3 runs to 14 residues. CDR3 coding DNA: TGCAGTGCTACCCCAGATAGCGAGGGCGGGACCCAGTACTTC. The encoded protein is CSATPDSEGGTQYF.

A few counts support this clonotype. V gene TRBV2 combines with J gene TRBJ2-2; perhaps TRBD2 as D (6 bases). The V gene lost 6 bases and the J gene lost 0 bases, with 11 bases spanning the gap. The CDR3 length is 15 residues. In germline, CDR1 is SNHLY, CDR2 FYNNEI. For the CDR3, the DNA is TGTGCCAGCAGGGTGGCGGGGTCGAACACCGGGGAGCTGTTTTTT. It specifies CASRVAGSNTGELFF.

This clonotype has a count of ten or more. This chain connects TRBV12-3 or TRBV12-4 to TRBJ2-1, with a weak D call TRBD1 (5 bases). V was trimmed by 10 bases and J by 12 bases, leaving 13 bases between them. The CDR3 spans 10 residues. CDR3: CATKPRGQFF. As DNA, the CDR3 is TGTGCCACTAAACCTAGGGGGCAGTTCTTC.

This chain joins TRBV15 and TRBJ2-7; a weak D match, TRBD2 (5 bases). This CDR3 spans 16 amino acids. The germline gives CDR1 LNHNV, CDR2 YYDKDF (reference sequence). V was pared by 1 base and J by 0 bases, with 13 bases between. CDR3 amino acids: CATSRVARASSYEQYF. The CDR3 DNA follows: TGTGCCACCAGCAGAGTGGCGCGGGCGAGCTCCTACGAGCAGTACTTC.

This chain uses TRBV18 with TRBJ1-1; D gene ambiguous. CDR1 is KGHSH and CDR2 is LQKENI in the germline V gene. The CDR3 contains 13 residues. The V and J ends lost 2 bases and 0 bases respectively, with 4 bases between them. DNA of the CDR3: TGTGCCAGCTCACCATTCATGAACACTGAAGCTTTCTTT. Its protein is CASSPFMNTEAFF.

This clonotype was detected many times. The gene calls are TRBV2 and TRBJ2-2, with D maybe TRBD1 (6 bases). Germline values: CDR1 SNHLY, CDR2 FYNNEI. V gave up 6 bases and J gave up 5 bases, with 10 bases separating them. CDR3 size: 13 residues. CDR3 sequence: CASRYRATGELFF. The CDR3 nucleotides read TGTGCCAGCAGGTACAGGGCGACCGGGGAGCTGTTTTTT.

This clonotype was seen at least ten times. The chain carries TRBV29-1 and TRBJ2-1; possible D gene TRBD2, 6 bases. V was shortened by 5 bases and J by 0 bases, with 11 bases between the two germline ends. The CDR3 length is 14 residues. CDR1 and CDR2 (germline): SQVTM, ANQGSEA. The CDR3 DNA sequence: TGCAGCGTTTTCCCCGGGAGCTCCTACAATGAGCAGTTCTTC. This sequence encodes CSVFPGSSYNEQFF.

This clonotype is labeled as medium-sized. The V call is TRBV12-3 or TRBV12-4, the J call TRBJ2-1, with 10 bases fitting TRBD2. CDR3 size: 15 residues. V shed 6 bases, J shed 3 bases, and the junction held 5 bases outside the gene matches. The CDR3 is CASSHTSGVYNEQFF. For the CDR3, the DNA is TGTGCCAGCAGCCATACTAGCGGGGTCTACAATGAGCAGTTCTTC.

This clonotype has a count of ten or more. The rearrangement uses TRBV7-2 and TRBJ2-2, with D possibly TRBD1 on 6 matching bases. The CDR3 extends over 14 amino acids. The V and J ends lost 2 bases and 8 bases respectively, with 12 bases between them. The germline V gene has CDR1 SGHTA and CDR2 FQGNSA. CDR3 coding DNA: TGTGCCAGCAGCTTACGTGGGACAACGGGGGAGCTGTTTTTT. This codes for CASSLRGTTGELFF. Supplemented by reference TRBV7-2 and TRBJ2-2, the full variable domain reads GAGVSQSPSNKVTEKGKDVELRCDPISGHTALYWYRQSLGQGLEFLIYFQGNSAPDKSGLPSDRFSAERTGGSVSTLTIQRTQQEDSAVYLCASSLRGTTGELFFGEGSRLTVL.

V gene TRBV12-3 or TRBV12-4 combines with J gene TRBJ1-5, with D unresolved. V lost 6 bases to trimming and J lost 0 bases, with 12 bases between them. The CDR3 spans 15 residues. CDR3 amino acids: CASRMTPYSNQPQHF. The CDR3 region has the DNA TGTGCCAGCAGGATGACACCTTATAGCAATCAGCCCCAGCATTTT.

This clonotype has ten or more counts. This chain links TRBV29-1 with TRBJ2-2; TRBD1 matches 9 bases. Germline assignment: CDR1 SQVTM and CDR2 ANQGSEA. This CDR3 spans 16 amino acids. V was clipped by 5 bases and J by 3 bases; unmatched bases: 10. CDR3 sequence reads: CSVRLQGAQDTGELFF. CDR3 sequence (DNA): TGCAGCGTTCGATTACAGGGGGCGCAGGACACCGGGGAGCTGTTTTTT.

This clonotype has a handful of counts. The J gene is TRBJ1-2, the V gene TRBV5-6; a possible D gene is TRBD1 (5 bases). This CDR3 contains 15 residues. Trimming shortened V by 4 bases and J by 2 bases, and 15 bases separated the two germline ends. Germline V gives CDR1 SGHDT, CDR2 YYEEEE. The CDR3 region has the DNA TGTGCCAGCAGCGATGGGACTCGGACCAACTATGGCTACACCTTC. It codes for CASSDGTRTNYGYTF.

The V call is TRBV28, the J call TRBJ2-5; the D gene is possibly TRBD2 (6 bases). There are 13 residues in the CDR3. Trimming took off 2 bases at V and 9 bases at J, with 13 bases between the two ends. Germline CDR1 reads MDHEN; CDR2 reads SYDVKM. CDR3 protein: CASSLRAERAQYF. Here the CDR3 DNA reads TGTGCCAGCAGTTTAAGGGCGGAGCGGGCCCAGTACTTC. The full variable domain, completed using reference TRBV28 and TRBJ2-5, is DVKVTQSSRYLVKRTGEKVFLECVQDMDHENMFWYRQDPGLGLRLIYFSYDVKMKEKGDIPEGYSVSREKKERFSLILESASTNQTSMYLCASSLRAERAQYFGPGTRLLVL.

The V call is TRBV29-1, the J call TRBJ1-2; 7 positions agree with TRBD1. This CDR3 comprises 19 residues. The ends lost 5 bases at V and 2 bases at J; junction bases unmatched: 23. Germline CDR1 reads SQVTM; CDR2 reads ANQGSEA. The CDR3 is CSVMTTSPGQSTRNYGYTF. DNA of the CDR3: TGCAGCGTTATGACCACAAGCCCGGGACAGAGTACGCGCAACTATGGCTACACCTTC.

This clonotype has ten or more counts. V usage is TRBV6-5 and J usage is TRBJ2-7; D is ambiguous. Germline V lookup: CDR1 MNHEY, CDR2 SVGAGI. The V gene lost 5 bases and the J gene lost 7 bases, with 9 bases spanning the gap. This CDR3 region has 11 residues. Written as DNA, the CDR3 is TGTGCCAGCAGTCCCACTCGAGAGCAGTACGTC. Its translation is CASSPTREQYV.

In its sample, this clonotype was seen a few times. V gene TRBV29-1 combines with J gene TRBJ2-5; D is possibly TRBD1 (6 bases). V dropped 5 bases and J dropped 3 bases, with 10 bases sitting between them. CDR3 length: 12 amino acids. CDR1 is SQVTM, CDR2 ANQGSEA, per germline. This CDR3 reads CSVPDRKETQYF. Written as DNA, the CDR3 is TGCAGCGTTCCGGACAGAAAAGAGACCCAGTACTTC.

The chain uses TRBV12-3 or TRBV12-4 and TRBJ2-6; TRBD2 might be the D (5 bases). V was shortened by 0 bases and J by 2 bases, with 8 bases between the two germline ends. CDR3 size: 16 residues. CDR3: CASSLAQRAGANVLTF. The CDR3 DNA reads TGTGCCAGCAGTTTAGCGCAGAGGGCTGGGGCCAACGTCCTGACTTTC.

This clonotype came up many times. CDR3 sequence reads: CASSLVDSSYNEQFF. As DNA, the CDR3 is TGTGCCAGCAGCTTAGTAGACAGCTCCTACAATGAGCAGTTCTTC. The J gene is TRBJ2-1, the V gene TRBV11-3; perhaps TRBD1 as D (5 bases). V was clipped by 1 base and J by 0 bases, with 7 bases between them. Germline CDR1 is SGHNT and CDR2 is YENEEA. This CDR3 is 15 amino acids long.

V and J are TRBV12-3 or TRBV12-4 and TRBJ2-1; the D is unclear. The CDR3 spans 13 residues. Trimming took 3 bases from V and 3 from J, leaving 6 bases between them. CDR3 residues: CASSFRLYNEQFF. DNA of the CDR3: TGTGCCAGCAGTTTCAGGCTCTACAATGAGCAGTTCTTC.